Following are 5 T cell receptor beta chains from one sample sequenced in a study of CD8 T cells in Susac syndrome. After extraction with the RNeasy kit, roughly 0.5 to 1 ug of the RNA was reverse transcribed using random hexamers. TCRdb re-called the immunoSEQ multiplex PCR reads through MiXCR, storing one row per CDR3 protein. Of about 140,000 distinct CDR3 sequences in the sample, approximately 95% were seen once. The source material was CD4+ T cells from PBMCs. The receptors derive from a human donor with Susac syndrome.

The chain has TRBV20-1 and TRBJ1-1; D not resolved. Trimming removed 7 bases at V and 4 bases at J, with 13 bases between. This CDR3 spans 12 amino acids. Germline V gene lookup returns CDR1 DFQATT and CDR2 SNEGSKA (reference sequence). The CDR3 loop reads CSVRRRSTEAFF. In nucleotides, the CDR3 is TGCAGTGTCAGACGGCGGAGCACTGAAGCTTTCTTT.

This chain connects TRBV5-6 to TRBJ2-5; D may match TRBD1 or TRBD2 (5 bases each). Germline V gene sequence: CDR1 SGHDT, CDR2 YYEEEE. The V and J ends lost 3 bases and 4 bases respectively, with 16 bases between them. The CDR3 totals 15 residues. The CDR3 DNA follows: TGTGCCAGCAGCTCCCGGGACGGGTCCAGAGAGACCCAGTACTTC. Translation gives CASSSRDGSRETQYF.

The V gene is TRBV15, the J gene TRBJ2-7; perhaps TRBD1 as D (6 bases). Trimming removed 3 bases from V and 2 bases from J, with 20 bases in between. Germline CDR1 and CDR2: LNHNV and YYDKDF (reference sequence). The CDR3 loop spans 17 amino acids. In nucleotides, the CDR3 is TGTGCCACCAGCAGGGTGGCGATGGGGCAGGGGACCTACGAGCAGTACTTC. Its translation is CATSRVAMGQGTYEQYF.

The chain is built from TRBV20-1 and TRBJ1-1; TRBD1 aligns across 8 bases. V lost 1 base, J lost 4 bases, and 8 bases stayed unmatched. This CDR3 comprises 15 residues. Germline V CDR1 and CDR2: DFQATT, SNEGSKA (reference sequence). The CDR3 DNA reads as TGCAGTGCTAGAGCCAGGGGGCGGGTCCGCACTGAAGCTTTCTTT. This encodes CSARARGRVRTEAFF.

V usage is TRBV19 and J usage is TRBJ2-6; TRBD1 aligns across 8 bases. The ends lost 8 bases at V and 0 bases at J; junction bases unmatched: 6. Germline loops: CDR1 LNHDA, CDR2 SQIVND (reference sequence). The CDR3 is 16 amino acids. CDR3 sequence reads: CASQRTGNSGANVLTF. The CDR3 DNA reads TGTGCCAGTCAAAGGACAGGGAACTCTGGGGCCAACGTCCTGACTTTC. Based on the CDR3 plus reference TRBV19 and TRBJ2-6, the full variable domain is DGGITQSPKYLFRKEGQNVTLSCEQNLNHDAMYWYRQDPGQGLRLIYYSQIVNDFQKGDIAEGYSVSREKKESFPLTVTSAQKNPTAFYLCASQRTGNSGANVLTFGAGSRLTVL.